A selection of T cell receptor beta chains follows, all from one sample in a study of cytomegalovirus exposure and HLA in healthy donors. TCRdb keeps only in-frame clones here, not all; method: immunoSEQ multiplex PCR. The repertoire holds more than 140,000 clones, over 75% seen once, with about 0.64% in the top ten. The sequenced material came from PBMCs. The receptors stem from a male donor in good health and CMV-seronegative. Each CDR3 is given with its conserved first and last residue. The D gene is left open where the match is weak. Size is stated for part of the rows, as once, few or many counts, or as a class when the clone is expanded.

>.|.|TRBV21-1
CASSSKKAGTGGSTEAFF
>.|.|TRBV5-4
CASSVGRNTEAFF
>once|TRBD1|TRBV19
CASSIGTGGLPPNQPQHF
>.|TRBD1|TRBV19
CASAGTGAYEQYF
>.|.|TRBV13
CASSPTANTEAFF
>.|TRBD1|TRBV6-5
CASRPDRGEQFF
>few|TRBD2|TRBV10-3
CATGTSGGAQEQYF
>.|.|TRBV11-3
CASSLGTTGMDEQFF
>.|TRBD1|TRBV7-9
CASSPGQGMNTEAFF
>.|.|TRBV7-2
CASSLRAFTPNTGELFF
>.|.|TRBV7-2
CASRGGGTGELFF
>.|.|TRBV6-1
CASSETAGGGYGYTF
>few|.|TRBV18
CASSPASMNTEAFF
>.|.|TRBV27
CASSLIAENNSPLHF
>.|.|TRBV19
CASSIEWDFNEKLFF
>.|.|TRBV6-1
CASSSQKTNYGYTF
>.|TRBD1|TRBV10-3
CAISRTGADTEAFF
>few|TRBD1|TRBV19
CASSPGQDSSYNSPLHF
>.|TRBD2|TRBV28
CASSKMRENEQYF
>.|.|TRBV30
CAWSVFHEQYF
>few|.|TRBV7-3
CASSLGLYNEQFF
>.|TRBD2|TRBV4-1
CASSQDISSGRNEQFF
>.|TRBD2|TRBV9
CASSVGSSGRVETQYF
>.|TRBD2|TRBV5-1
CASSSGLAGGNEQFF
>.|TRBD1|TRBV5-8
CASSYGTGKETQYF
>few|TRBD2|TRBV30
CAWSVRLAGAWTNTGELFF
>few|TRBD2|TRBV15
CATSRGGTSGREDTQYF
>.|.|TRBV30
CAWSAPQQVTEAFF
>.|.|TRBV5-1
CASSLDITAGYTF
>.|TRBD2|TRBV25-1
CASSEPSGRFNEQFF
>.|.|TRBV12-5
CASGLTNLRGEQFF
>.|.|TRBV19
CASSRGGGGPPYEQYF
>.|TRBD2|TRBV7-2
CASSLAKTSGFDTQYF
>.|TRBD1|TRBV9
CASSSRTGPNEKLFF
>.|.|TRBV6-5
CASTHLTGPQHF
>.|.|TRBV7-9
CSSSNLGPPITEAFF
>.|.|TRBV6-6
CASGGPTGTEAFF
>once|TRBD2|TRBV6-6
CASSYYGGARPEQYF
>.|TRBD2|TRBV7-3
CASSSWTGGPGTQYF
>.|.|TRBV19
CASSIERSTDTQYF
>once|.|TRBV27
CASSLSGQRGTDTQYF
>.|.|TRBV18
CASSLGPNTEAFF
>.|.|TRBV5-4
CASSWGGGGAYEQYF
>.|TRBD2|TRBV7-9
CASSLEPSGITYEQYF
>.|.|TRBV30
CAWSGGQGNTIYF
>.|.|TRBV2
CASSLGGATDTDTQYF
>.|.|TRBV7-9
CASSLGQFAELFF
>.|.|TRBV5-4
CASSPRRGETYEQYF
>.|TRBD2|TRBV7-6
CASSPLAGGDNEQFF
>.|.|TRBV7-6
CASSGGGYNEQFF
>few|.|TRBV29-1
CSDGRMGSDGYTF
>.|TRBD1|TRBV29-1
CSALKIQGQQFF
>few|TRBD2|TRBV2
CASRELAGVGEQYF
>.|.|TRBV19
CASRQGGSYEQYF
>.|TRBD1|TRBV6-6
CASSYSGQTSEAFF
>.|.|TRBV20-1
CSAIGIYGYTF
>.|TRBD2|TRBV11-3
CASSLAGGYGGELFF
>.|.|TRBV9
CASSFWTHNTGELFF